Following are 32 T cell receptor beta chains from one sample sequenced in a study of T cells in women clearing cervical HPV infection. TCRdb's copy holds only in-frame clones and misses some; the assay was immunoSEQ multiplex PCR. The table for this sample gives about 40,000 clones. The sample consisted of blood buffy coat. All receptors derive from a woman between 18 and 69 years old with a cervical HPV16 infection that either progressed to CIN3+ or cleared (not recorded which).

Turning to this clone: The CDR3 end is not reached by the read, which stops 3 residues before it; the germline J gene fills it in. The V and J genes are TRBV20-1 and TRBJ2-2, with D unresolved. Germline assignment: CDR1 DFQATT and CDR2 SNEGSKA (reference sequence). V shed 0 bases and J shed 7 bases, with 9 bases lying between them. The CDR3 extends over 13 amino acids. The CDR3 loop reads CSARDRSVGELFF. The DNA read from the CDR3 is TGCAGTGCTAGAGATCGGTCGGTCGGGGAG.

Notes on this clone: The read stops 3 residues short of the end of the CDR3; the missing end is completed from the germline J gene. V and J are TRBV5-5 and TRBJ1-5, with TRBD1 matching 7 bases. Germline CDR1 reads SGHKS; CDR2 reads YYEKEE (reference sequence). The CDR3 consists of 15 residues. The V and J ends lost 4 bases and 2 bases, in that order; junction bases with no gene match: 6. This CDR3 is CASSRQGGGNQPQHF. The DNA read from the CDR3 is TGTGCCAGCAGCCGACAGGGTGGGGGCAATCAGCCC.

This CDR3 reads CASSEEGAGGSPQHF. CDR3 DNA, as far as it was read: TGTGCCAGCAGTGAAGAAGGGGCAGGGGGTTCGCCC. The chain links TRBV2 to TRBJ1-5; 7 nucleotides line up with TRBD1. Read coverage stops 3 residues before the CDR3 terminus; the germline J gene supplies the remainder. The CDR3 has 15 amino acids. Germline CDR1 SNHLY, CDR2 FYNNEI. The V gene end was trimmed by 1 base and the J gene end by 9 bases; junction bases not matched to a gene: 9.

The covered CDR3 bases are TGTGCCAGCAGCGCAAGATTACAGGGGGCAGGTAATGAG. Translating gives CASSARLQGAGNE. The complete CDR3 protein is CASSARLQGAGNEQFF. The chain couples TRBV14 to TRBJ2-1; 9 bases align to TRBD1. The read comes to an end 3 residues before the CDR3 does, leaving the germline J gene to fill in the end. The CDR3 is made up of 16 amino acids. From germline, CDR1 is SGHDN and CDR2 FVKESK. Trimming cost V 5 bases and J 7 bases; bases outside gene matches: 12.

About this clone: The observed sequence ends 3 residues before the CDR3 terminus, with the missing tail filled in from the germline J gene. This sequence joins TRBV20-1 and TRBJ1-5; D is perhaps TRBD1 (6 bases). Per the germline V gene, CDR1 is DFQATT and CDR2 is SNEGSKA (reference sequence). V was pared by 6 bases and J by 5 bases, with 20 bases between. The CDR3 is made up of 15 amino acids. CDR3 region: CSATSGTQVHQPQHF. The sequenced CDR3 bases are TGCAGTGCCACATCCGGGACACAGGTCCATCAGCCC.

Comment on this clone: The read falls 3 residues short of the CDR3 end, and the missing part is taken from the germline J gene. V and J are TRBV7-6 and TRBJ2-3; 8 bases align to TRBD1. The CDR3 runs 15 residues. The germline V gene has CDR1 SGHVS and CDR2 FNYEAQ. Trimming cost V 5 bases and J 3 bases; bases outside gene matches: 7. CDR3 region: CASSPGQGVTDTQYF. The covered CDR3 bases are TGTGCCAGCAGCCCAGGACAGGGTGTGACAGATACG.

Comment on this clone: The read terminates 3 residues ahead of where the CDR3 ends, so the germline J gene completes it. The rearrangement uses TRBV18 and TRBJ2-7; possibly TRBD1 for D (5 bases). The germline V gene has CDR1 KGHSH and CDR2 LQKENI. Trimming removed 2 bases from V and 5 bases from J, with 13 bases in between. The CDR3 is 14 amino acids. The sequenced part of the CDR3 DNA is TGTGCCAGCTCACCAAGGGGTGGAAGTGACGAG. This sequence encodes CASSPRGGSDE. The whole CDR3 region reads CASSPRGGSDEQYF. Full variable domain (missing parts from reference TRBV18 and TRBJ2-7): NAGVMQNPRHLVRRRGQEARLRCSPMKGHSHVYWYRQLPEEGLKFMVYLQKENIIDESGMPKERFSAEFPKEGPSILRIQQVVRGDSAAYFCASSPRGGSDEQYFGPGTRLTVT.

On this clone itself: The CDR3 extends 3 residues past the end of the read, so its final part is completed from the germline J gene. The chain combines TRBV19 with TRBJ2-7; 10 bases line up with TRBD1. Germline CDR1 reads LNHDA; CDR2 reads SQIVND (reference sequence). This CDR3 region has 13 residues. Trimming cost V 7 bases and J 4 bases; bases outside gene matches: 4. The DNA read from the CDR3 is TGTGCCAGTAAGAGGACAGGGGGTTACGAG. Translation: CASKRTGGYE. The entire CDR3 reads CASKRTGGYEQYF.

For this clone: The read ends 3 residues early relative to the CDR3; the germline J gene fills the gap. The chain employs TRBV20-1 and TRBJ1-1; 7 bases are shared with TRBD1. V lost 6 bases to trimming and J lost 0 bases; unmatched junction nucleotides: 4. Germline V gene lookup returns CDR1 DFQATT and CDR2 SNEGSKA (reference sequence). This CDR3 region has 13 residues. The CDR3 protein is CSARGQLNTEAFF. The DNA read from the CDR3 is TGCAGTGCGAGGGGACAGCTGAACACTGAA.

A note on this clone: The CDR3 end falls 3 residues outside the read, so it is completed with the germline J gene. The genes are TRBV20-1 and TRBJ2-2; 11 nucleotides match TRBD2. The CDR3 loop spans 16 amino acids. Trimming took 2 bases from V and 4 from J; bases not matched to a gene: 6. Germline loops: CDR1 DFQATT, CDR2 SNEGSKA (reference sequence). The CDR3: CSARPSGGPGTGELFF. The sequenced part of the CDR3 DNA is TGCAGTGCTAGACCTAGCGGGGGGCCAGGCACCGGGGAG.

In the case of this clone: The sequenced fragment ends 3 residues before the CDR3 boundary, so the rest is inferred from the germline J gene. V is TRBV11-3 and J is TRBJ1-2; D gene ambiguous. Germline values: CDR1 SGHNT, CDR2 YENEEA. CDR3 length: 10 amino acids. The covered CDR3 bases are TGTGCCAGCAGCCTATCCCGC. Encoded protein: CASSLSR. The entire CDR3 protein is CASSLSRYTF. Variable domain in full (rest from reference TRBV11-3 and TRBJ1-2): EAGVVQSPRYKIIEKKQPVAFWCNPISGHNTLYWYLQNLGQGPELLIRYENEEAVDDSQLPKDRFSAERLKGVDSTLKIQPAELGDSAVYLCASSLSRYTFGSGTRLTVV.

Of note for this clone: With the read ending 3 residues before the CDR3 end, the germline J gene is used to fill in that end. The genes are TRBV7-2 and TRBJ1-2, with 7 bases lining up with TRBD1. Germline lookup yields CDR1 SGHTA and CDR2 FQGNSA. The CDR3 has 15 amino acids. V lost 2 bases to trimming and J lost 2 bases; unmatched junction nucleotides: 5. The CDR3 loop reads CASSLLQGWNYGYTF. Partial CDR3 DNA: TGTGCCAGCAGCTTACTACAGGGGTGGAACTATGGC. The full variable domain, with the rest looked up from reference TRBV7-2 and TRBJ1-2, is GAGVSQSPSNKVTEKGKDVELRCDPISGHTALYWYRQSLGQGLEFLIYFQGNSAPDKSGLPSDRFSAERTGGSVSTLTIQRTQQEDSAVYLCASSLLQGWNYGYTFGSGTRLTVV.

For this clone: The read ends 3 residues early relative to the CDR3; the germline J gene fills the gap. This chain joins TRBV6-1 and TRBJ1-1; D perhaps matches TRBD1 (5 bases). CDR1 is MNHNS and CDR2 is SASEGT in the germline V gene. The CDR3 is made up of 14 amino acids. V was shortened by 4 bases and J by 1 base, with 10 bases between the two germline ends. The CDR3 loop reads CASSAGGENTEAFF. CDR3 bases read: TGTGCCAGCAGTGCGGGGGGAGAGAACACTGAA.

The CDR3 protein is CASSRGGPSTDTQYF. The sequenced CDR3 bases are TGCGCCAGCAGTCGCGGGGGTCCAAGCACAGATACG. The chain employs TRBV10-1 and TRBJ2-3; TRBD2 agrees at 7 bases. The read gets to within 3 residues of the CDR3 end, and the germline J gene fills in the rest. The V gene end was trimmed by 5 bases and the J gene end by 0 bases; junction bases not matched to a gene: 5. CDR1 and CDR2 from the germline V gene are WNHNN and SYGVQD (reference sequence). CDR3 length: 15 residues.

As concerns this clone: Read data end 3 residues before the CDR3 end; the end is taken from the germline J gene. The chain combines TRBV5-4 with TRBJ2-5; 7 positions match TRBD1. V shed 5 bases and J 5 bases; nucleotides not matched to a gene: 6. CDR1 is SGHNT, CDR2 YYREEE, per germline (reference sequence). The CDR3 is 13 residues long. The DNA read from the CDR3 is TGTGCCAGCAGTCCTACAGGGGTGGAGACC. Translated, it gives CASSPTGVET. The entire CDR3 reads CASSPTGVETQYF.

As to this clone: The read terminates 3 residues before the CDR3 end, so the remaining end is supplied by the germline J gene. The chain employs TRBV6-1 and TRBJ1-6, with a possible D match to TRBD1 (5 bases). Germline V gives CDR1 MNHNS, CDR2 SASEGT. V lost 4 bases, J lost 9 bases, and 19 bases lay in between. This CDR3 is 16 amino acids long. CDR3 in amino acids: CASSAGGGGSGSPLHF. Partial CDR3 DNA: TGTGCCAGCAGTGCTGGGGGTGGGGGGTCTGGTTCACCC.

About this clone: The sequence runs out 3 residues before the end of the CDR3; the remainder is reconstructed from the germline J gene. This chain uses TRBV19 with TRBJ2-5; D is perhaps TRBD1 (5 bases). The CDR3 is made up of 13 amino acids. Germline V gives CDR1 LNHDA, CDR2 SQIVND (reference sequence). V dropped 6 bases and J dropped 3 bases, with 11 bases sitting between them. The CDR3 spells CASRADSEETQYF. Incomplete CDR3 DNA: TGTGCCAGTAGGGCAGACAGTGAAGAGACC.

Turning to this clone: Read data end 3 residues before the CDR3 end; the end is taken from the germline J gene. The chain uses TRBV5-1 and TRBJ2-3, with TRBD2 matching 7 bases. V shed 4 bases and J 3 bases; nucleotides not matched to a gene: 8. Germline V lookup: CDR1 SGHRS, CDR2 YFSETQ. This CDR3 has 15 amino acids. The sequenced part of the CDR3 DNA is TGCGCCAGCAGCCTAGCGGCGTCAAGGACAGATACG. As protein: CASSLAASRTDT. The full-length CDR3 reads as CASSLAASRTDTQYF.

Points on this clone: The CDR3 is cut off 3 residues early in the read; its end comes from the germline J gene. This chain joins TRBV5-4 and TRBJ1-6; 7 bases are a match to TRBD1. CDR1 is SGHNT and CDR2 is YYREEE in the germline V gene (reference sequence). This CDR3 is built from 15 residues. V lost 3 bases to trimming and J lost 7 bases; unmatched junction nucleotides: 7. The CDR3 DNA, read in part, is TGTGCCAGCAGCTCTCCGGGACAGAAAAATTCACCC. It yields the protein CASSSPGQKNSP. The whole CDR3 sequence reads CASSSPGQKNSPLHF.

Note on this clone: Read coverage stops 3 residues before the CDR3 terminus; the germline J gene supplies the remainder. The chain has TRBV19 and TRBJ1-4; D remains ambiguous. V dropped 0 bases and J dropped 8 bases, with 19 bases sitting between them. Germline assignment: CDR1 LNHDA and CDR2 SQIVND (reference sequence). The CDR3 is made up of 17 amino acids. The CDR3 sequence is CASSIDPTGIGLEKLFF. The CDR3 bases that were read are TGTGCCAGTAGTATAGACCCGACTGGAATAGGTTTGGAAAAA.

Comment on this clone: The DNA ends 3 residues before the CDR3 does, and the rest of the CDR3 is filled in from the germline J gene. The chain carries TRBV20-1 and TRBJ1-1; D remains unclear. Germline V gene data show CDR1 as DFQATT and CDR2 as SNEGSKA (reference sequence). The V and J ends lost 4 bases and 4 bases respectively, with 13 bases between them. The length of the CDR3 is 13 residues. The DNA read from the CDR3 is TGCAGTGCTATTCCTGCGCGGGTCACTGAA. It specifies CSAIPARVTE. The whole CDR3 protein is CSAIPARVTEAFF.

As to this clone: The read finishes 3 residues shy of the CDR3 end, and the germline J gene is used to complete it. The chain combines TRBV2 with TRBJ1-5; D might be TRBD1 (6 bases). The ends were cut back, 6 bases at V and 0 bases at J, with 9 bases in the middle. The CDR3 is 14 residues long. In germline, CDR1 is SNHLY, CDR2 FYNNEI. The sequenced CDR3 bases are TGTGCCAGCAGGGGGGCAGTTAGCAATCAGCCC. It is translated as CASRGAVSNQP. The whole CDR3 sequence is CASRGAVSNQPQHF. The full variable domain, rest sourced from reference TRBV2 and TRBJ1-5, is EPEVTQTPSHQVTQMGQEVILRCVPISNHLYFYWYRQILGQKVEFLVSFYNNEISEKSEIFDDQFSVERPDGSNFTLKIRSTKLEDSAMYFCASRGAVSNQPQHFGDGTRLSIL.

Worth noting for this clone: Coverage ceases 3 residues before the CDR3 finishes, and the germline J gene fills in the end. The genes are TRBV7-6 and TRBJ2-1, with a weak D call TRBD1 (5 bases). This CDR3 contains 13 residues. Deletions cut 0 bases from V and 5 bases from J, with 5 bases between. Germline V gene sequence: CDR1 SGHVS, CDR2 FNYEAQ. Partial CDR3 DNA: TGTGCCAGCAGCTTAGCGGGGCACAATGAG. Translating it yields CASSLAGHNE. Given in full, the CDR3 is CASSLAGHNEQFF.

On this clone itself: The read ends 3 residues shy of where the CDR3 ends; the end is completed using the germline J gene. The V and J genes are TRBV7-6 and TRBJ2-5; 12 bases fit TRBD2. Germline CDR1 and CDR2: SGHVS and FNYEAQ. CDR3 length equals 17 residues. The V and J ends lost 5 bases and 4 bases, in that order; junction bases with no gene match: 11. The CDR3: CASSKASGGAGGETQYF. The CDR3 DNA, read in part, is TGTGCCAGCAGCAAGGCTAGCGGGGGGGCCGGAGGAGAGACC.

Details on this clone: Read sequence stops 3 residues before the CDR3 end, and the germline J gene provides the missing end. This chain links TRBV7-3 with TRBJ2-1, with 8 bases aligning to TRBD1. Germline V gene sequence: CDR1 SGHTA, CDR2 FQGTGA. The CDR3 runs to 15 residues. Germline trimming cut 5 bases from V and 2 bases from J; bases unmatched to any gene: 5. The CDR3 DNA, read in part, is TGTGCCAGCAGCGCCACAGGGGGAACCTACAATGAG. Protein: CASSATGGTYNE. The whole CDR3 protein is CASSATGGTYNEQFF.

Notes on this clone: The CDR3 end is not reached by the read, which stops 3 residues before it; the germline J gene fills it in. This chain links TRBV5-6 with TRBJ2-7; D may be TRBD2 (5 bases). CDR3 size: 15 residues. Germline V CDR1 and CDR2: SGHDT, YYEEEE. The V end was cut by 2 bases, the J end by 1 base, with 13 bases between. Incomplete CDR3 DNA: TGTGCCAGCAGCTTCAACAGAGGGTCTTCCTACGAG. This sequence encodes CASSFNRGSSYE. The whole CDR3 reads CASSFNRGSSYEQYF.

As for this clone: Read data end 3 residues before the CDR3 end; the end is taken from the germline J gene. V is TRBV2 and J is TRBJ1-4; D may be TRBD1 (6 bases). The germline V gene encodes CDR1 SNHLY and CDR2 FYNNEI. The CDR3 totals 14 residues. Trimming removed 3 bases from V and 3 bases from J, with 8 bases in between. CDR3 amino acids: CASSEGAPNEKLFF. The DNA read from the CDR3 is TGTGCCAGCAGTGAGGGGGCGCCTAATGAAAAA.

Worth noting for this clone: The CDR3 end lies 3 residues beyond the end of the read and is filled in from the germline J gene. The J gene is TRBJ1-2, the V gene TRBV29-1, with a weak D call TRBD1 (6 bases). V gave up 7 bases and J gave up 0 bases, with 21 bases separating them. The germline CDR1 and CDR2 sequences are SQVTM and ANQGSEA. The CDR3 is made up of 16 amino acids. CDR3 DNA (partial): TGCAGCGCCGACCCCGGGGGGCCTCCATCTAACTATGGC. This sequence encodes CSADPGGPPSNYG. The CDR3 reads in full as CSADPGGPPSNYGYTF.

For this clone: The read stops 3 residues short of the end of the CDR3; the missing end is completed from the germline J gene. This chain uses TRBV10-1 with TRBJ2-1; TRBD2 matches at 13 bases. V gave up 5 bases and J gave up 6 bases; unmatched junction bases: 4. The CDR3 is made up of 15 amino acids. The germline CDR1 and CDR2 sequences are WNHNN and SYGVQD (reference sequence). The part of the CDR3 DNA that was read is TGCGCCAGCAGTTCGGGACTAGCGGGGATCAATGAG. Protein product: CASSSGLAGINE. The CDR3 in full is CASSSGLAGINEQFF.

The CDR3 DNA, read in part, is TGTGCCAGTAGTTTAACAGGGTTAAATCAGCCC. Translating it yields CASSLTGLNQP. The complete CDR3 reads CASSLTGLNQPQHF. The V gene is TRBV19, the J gene TRBJ1-5; the D gene is possibly TRBD1 (6 bases). Read data end 3 residues before the CDR3 end; the end is taken from the germline J gene. The CDR3 sequence is 14 residues long. Germline CDR1 and CDR2: LNHDA and SQIVND (reference sequence). V shed 5 bases and J shed 4 bases, with 12 bases lying between them.

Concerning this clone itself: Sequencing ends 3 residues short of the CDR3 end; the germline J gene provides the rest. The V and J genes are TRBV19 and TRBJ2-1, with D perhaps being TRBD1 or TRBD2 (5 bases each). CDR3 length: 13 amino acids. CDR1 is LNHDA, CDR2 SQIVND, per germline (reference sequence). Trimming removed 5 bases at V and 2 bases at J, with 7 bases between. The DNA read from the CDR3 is TGTGCCAGTAGTCAGGGAGCCTACAATGAG. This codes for CASSQGAYNE. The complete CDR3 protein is CASSQGAYNEQFF.

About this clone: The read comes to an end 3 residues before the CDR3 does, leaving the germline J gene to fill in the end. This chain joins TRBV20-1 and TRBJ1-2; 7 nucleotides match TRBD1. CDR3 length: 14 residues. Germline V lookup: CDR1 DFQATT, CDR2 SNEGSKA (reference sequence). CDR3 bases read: TGCAGTGCTAGAGATAGAAACAGGGGCGGAGGC. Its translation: CSARDRNRGGG. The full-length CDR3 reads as CSARDRNRGGGYTF.